These T cell receptor beta chains were read from a single sample in a study of cytomegalovirus exposure and HLA in healthy donors. Generated by immunoSEQ multiplex PCR, the TCRdb table keeps only in-frame clones and is missing some. Of about 240,000 clones listed, 81% are singletons. The sequenced material came from PBMCs. All receptors come from a woman in her fifties or sixties in good health and CMV-seropositive. Both conserved end residues are part of each CDR3. D genes are given only for firm matches. Size values are once, few and many counts, or a class for expanded clones, and some rows have none.

V gene	J gene	D gene	CDR3 length	clone size	CDR3 DNA	CDR3 protein
TRBV28	TRBJ2-6	TRBD2	21	-	TGTGCCAGCAGTTTATCCCTAGCGGGAGGTCGGGGGATATCTGGGGCCAACGTCCTGACTTTC	CASSLSLAGGRGISGANVLTF
TRBV5-1	TRBJ2-7	TRBD1	15	-	TGCGCCAGCAGCAAGGACAGGGGAAACTCCTACGAGCAGTACTTC	CASSKDRGNSYEQYF
TRBV5-1	TRBJ2-7	TRBD1	16	-	TGCGCCAGCAGCCCAAGGCCTGGGACAGGACTTTACGAGCAGTACTTC	CASSPRPGTGLYEQYF
TRBV7-9	TRBJ1-4	-	12	-	TGTTCCAGCAGCCGTCAGTCCTTCCAACTGTTTTTT	CSSSRQSFQLFF
TRBV5-3	TRBJ1-3	-	14	once	TGTGCCAGAAGCGTTGACAGGAAAAACAACACCATATATTTT	CARSVDRKNNTIYF
TRBV7-9	TRBJ1-2	TRBD1	14	-	TGTGCCAGCAGCTTAGACAGGGGGTTCCATGGCTACACCTTC	CASSLDRGFHGYTF
TRBV6-6	TRBJ2-7	TRBD1	15	-	TGTGCCAGCAGAGCGACAGGGGGGATCTCCTACGAGCAGTACTTC	CASRATGGISYEQYF
TRBV2	TRBJ1-2	-	12	-	TGTGCCGGCGGACTAAACGACTATGGCTACACCTTC	CAGGLNDYGYTF
TRBV9	TRBJ2-5	TRBD2	16	few	TGTGCCAGCAGCTTTCGACTAGCGGGAGAGGTAGAGACCCAGTACTTC	CASSFRLAGEVETQYF
TRBV5-1	TRBJ1-5	TRBD1	13	once	TGCGCCAGCAGCTTGGACAGGGGACAGCCCCAGCATTTT	CASSLDRGQPQHF
TRBV2	TRBJ1-3	-	11	-	TGTGCCAGGAACAGTGGAAACACCATATATTTT	CARNSGNTIYF
TRBV7-9	TRBJ2-1	TRBD2	16	-	TGTGCCAGCAGCTTGAGGACTAGCGGGACCCACAATGAGCAGTTCTTC	CASSLRTSGTHNEQFF
TRBV5-6	TRBJ1-1	-	16	-	TGTGCCAGCAGCTTGGCCCTGGGACAAATGAACACTGAAGCTTTCTTT	CASSLALGQMNTEAFF
TRBV7-3	TRBJ2-3	-	14	-	TGTGCCAGCAGTATAGGGAGTCCCACAGATACGCAGTATTTT	CASSIGSPTDTQYF
TRBV7-3	TRBJ2-3	-	15	-	TGTGCCAGCAGCCCCCTGGGGCAAAGCACAGATACGCAGTATTTT	CASSPLGQSTDTQYF
TRBV2	TRBJ2-5	-	13	-	TGTGCCAGCAGTACGGGACAAAAAGAGACCCAGTACTTC	CASSTGQKETQYF
TRBV6-6	TRBJ1-5	-	15	-	TGTGCCAGCACCTTACAGGGCCAGAAGAACCAGCCCCAGCATTTT	CASTLQGQKNQPQHF
TRBV9	TRBJ1-1	-	14	-	TGTGCCAGCAGCCCGGGACTCCTGAACACTGAAGCTTTCTTT	CASSPGLLNTEAFF
TRBV5-1	TRBJ2-7	-	11	-	TGCGCCAGCAGCTTGGGTTACGAGCAGTACTTC	CASSLGYEQYF
TRBV10-3	TRBJ2-1	TRBD1	13	-	TGTGCCATCAGGGGACAGGAAAACAATGAGCAGTTCTTC	CAIRGQENNEQFF
TRBV2	TRBJ2-1	TRBD2	15	few	TGTGCCAGCAGGTCTAGCGGGGGGGCCTACAATGAGCAGTTCTTC	CASRSSGGAYNEQFF
TRBV6-5	TRBJ1-4	-	14	-	TGTGCCAGCAAGTTGGGGAGGGGTAATGAAAAACTGTTTTTT	CASKLGRGNEKLFF
TRBV4-1	TRBJ2-1	-	15	-	TGCGCCAGCAGCCAAGATAGACTAGTCCTAAATGAGCAGTTCTTC	CASSQDRLVLNEQFF
TRBV2	TRBJ1-4	-	15	few	TGTGCCAGCAAGGGGCGGATGTTGACTAATGAAAAACTGTTTTTT	CASKGRMLTNEKLFF
TRBV18	TRBJ1-2	-	16	-	TGTGCCAGCTCACGACCGAGGTCGCAGGGGATCTATGGCTACACCTTC	CASSRPRSQGIYGYTF
TRBV6-5	TRBJ2-7	TRBD1	15	-	TGTGCCAGCAGTGCGGGGACAGGGAATAGGCGCGAGCAGTACTTC	CASSAGTGNRREQYF
TRBV7-9	TRBJ2-1	TRBD1	14	-	TGTGCCAGCAGCGGACAGGGCTCCTACAATGAGCAGTTCTTC	CASSGQGSYNEQFF
TRBV2	TRBJ2-3	-	16	-	TGTGCCAGCCTCACCGAGAGAGGCGGGGTAACAGATACGCAGTATTTT	CASLTERGGVTDTQYF
TRBV4-1	TRBJ1-2	TRBD1	13	-	TGCGCCAGCGCACAGGGGACTGACTATGGCTACACCTTC	CASAQGTDYGYTF
TRBV5-1	TRBJ1-1	-	14	-	TGCGCCAGCAGCGACAGCACCTTGAACACTGAAGCTTTCTTT	CASSDSTLNTEAFF
TRBV29-1	TRBJ1-1	-	13	-	TGCAGCGTTGACAGGGGAACGAACACTGAAGCTTTCTTT	CSVDRGTNTEAFF
TRBV7-6	TRBJ2-5	-	15	-	TGTGCCAGCAGCTTAGCCCCGGACAGACAAGAGACCCAGTACTTC	CASSLAPDRQETQYF
TRBV2	TRBJ1-4	TRBD1	16	few	TGTGCCAGCAGGCGCACCCGGGACAGGGGTACTGAAAAACTGTTTTTT	CASRRTRDRGTEKLFF
TRBV5-1	TRBJ1-2	-	13	-	TGCGCCAGCAGTCTTGACACATCCTATGGCTACACCTTC	CASSLDTSYGYTF
TRBV4-1	TRBJ2-7	TRBD2	16	many	TGCGCCAGCAGCCAAGGGACTAGCGGGCCCTTCTACGAGCAGTACTTC	CASSQGTSGPFYEQYF
TRBV6-1	TRBJ2-5	-	14	-	TGTGCCAGCAGTGAGGCAGGGTCCCAAGAGACCCAGTACTTC	CASSEAGSQETQYF
TRBV28	TRBJ2-7	-	13	-	TGTGCCAGCAGGTCAGGGTCGCCCTACGAGCAGTACTTC	CASRSGSPYEQYF
TRBV7-2	TRBJ1-4	TRBD1	16	-	TGTGCCAGCAGCTTAGGGTACAGGGGGTGGAATGAAAAACTGTTTTTT	CASSLGYRGWNEKLFF
TRBV5-6	TRBJ1-1	-	12	few	TGTGCCAGCAGCTTGGTGGGGGGGGAAGCTTTCTTT	CASSLVGGEAFF
TRBV4-2	TRBJ2-7	-	15	-	TGTGCCAGCAGCCAAGTGTCGGCAGAGGCTGGCGAGCAGTACTTC	CASSQVSAEAGEQYF
TRBV5-1	TRBJ2-7	TRBD2	15	-	TGCGCCAGCAGCTCCCCGGGACTAGCGGTCTACGAGCAGTACTTC	CASSSPGLAVYEQYF
TRBV11-2	TRBJ2-1	TRBD1	18	-	TGTGCCAGCAGCCCCGGGACAGGCCTGACGCCCTCCTACAATGAGCAGTTCTTC	CASSPGTGLTPSYNEQFF
TRBV19	TRBJ2-3	TRBD2	17	few	TGTGCCAGTAGTATAACGGCGGCTAGCGGGCCTGCGGATACGCAGTATTTT	CASSITAASGPADTQYF
TRBV9	TRBJ2-1	-	15	-	TGTGCCAGCAGCCTATCCGTACAGAGGGGGAATGAGCAGTTCTTC	CASSLSVQRGNEQFF
TRBV7-9	TRBJ2-3	TRBD1	15	-	TGTGCCAGCAGCCCTGGGGACAGGGCCACAGATACGCAGTATTTT	CASSPGDRATDTQYF
TRBV7-2	TRBJ2-7	-	17	few	TGTGCCAGCAGCTTAGCGCTGACGGACTCAGGCTACTACGAGCAGTACTTC	CASSLALTDSGYYEQYF
TRBV11-3	TRBJ2-5	-	13	-	TGTGCCAGCAGCTTGATACAGGGAGAGACCCAGTACTTC	CASSLIQGETQYF
TRBV4-1	TRBJ2-3	-	16	once	TGCGCCAGCAGCCAAGAGGTGGGCCCAAGCACAGATACGCAGTATTTT	CASSQEVGPSTDTQYF